The entry below gives a single T cell receptor beta chain sequence along with its context. Its antigen is unidentified. This specimen comes from a study of cytomegalovirus exposure and HLA in healthy donors. At the level of the study: Among 398 genotyped donors, approximately 80% fell in the Caucasian-associated ancestry cluster. Whole-study findings and limits: In a later analysis, specific HLA alleles were associated with approximately 17,000 TCR beta sequences at a 0.05 false discovery rate. Investigators reported 164 TCR beta chains as tied to cytomegalovirus.

Losses at the gene ends were 4 bases for V and 9 bases for J; bases not matched to a gene: 12. The CDR3 consists of 16 residues. The germline V gene has CDR1 LGHNA and CDR2 YNFKEQ. In the PCR, 60 Vbeta and 13 Jbeta primers were used. In the authors' workflow: A follow-up analysis tallied tens of millions of unique TCR beta chains, 9 million to 11 million shared. Clones were read by immunoSEQ multiplex PCR, and TCRdb kept only the in-frame ones, dropping some. That table furnishes V, J and clone size, whereas the DNA furnished D and trimming. The repertoire holds 160,000 or so clones, with 65% to 85% as singletons.

Sequencing was performed on PBMCs. J is TRBJ1-5 and V is TRBV4-2; TRBD1 matches 10 bases. The receptor's source is a woman aged 40 to 50 in good health and CMV-seropositive. Written as DNA, the CDR3 is TGTGCCAGCAGCCGAACCGGGACAGGGGAGGGATCGCCCCAGCATTTT. Encoded protein: CASSRTGTGEGSPQHF.